The T cell receptor beta chain under discussion was sequenced for a study of T cells in Graves' hyperthyroidism and ophthalmopathy. Broader study findings: Ophthalmopathy was distinguished from stable hyperthyroidism by 13 V-J signatures.

About this clonotype itself: No antigen is known for it.

Template material for amplifying TCR beta CDR3 regions consisted of RNA transcripts. HTBI primers were employed in a first-round RT-PCR of the TCR CDR3. Each CDR3 protein gets one entry after TCRdb re-called the multiplex PCR reads with MiXCR. Of about 350,000 distinct CDR3 sequences in the sample, roughly 15% were seen once. J lost 2 bases, V lost 6 bases, and 5 bases had no gene match. Germline-derived CDR1 and CDR2 are SQVTM and ANQGSEA. The CDR3 runs 14 residues. The origin of this receptor is a woman aged 60-70 years with Graves' ophthalmopathy. The V and J genes are TRBV29-1 and TRBJ2-7, with 12 nucleotides matching TRBD1. Material for sequencing was blood. CDR3 in DNA: TGCAGCGTCATGAGGGACAGGGGGCCCTACGAGCAGTACTTC. It encodes CSVMRDRGPYEQYF.